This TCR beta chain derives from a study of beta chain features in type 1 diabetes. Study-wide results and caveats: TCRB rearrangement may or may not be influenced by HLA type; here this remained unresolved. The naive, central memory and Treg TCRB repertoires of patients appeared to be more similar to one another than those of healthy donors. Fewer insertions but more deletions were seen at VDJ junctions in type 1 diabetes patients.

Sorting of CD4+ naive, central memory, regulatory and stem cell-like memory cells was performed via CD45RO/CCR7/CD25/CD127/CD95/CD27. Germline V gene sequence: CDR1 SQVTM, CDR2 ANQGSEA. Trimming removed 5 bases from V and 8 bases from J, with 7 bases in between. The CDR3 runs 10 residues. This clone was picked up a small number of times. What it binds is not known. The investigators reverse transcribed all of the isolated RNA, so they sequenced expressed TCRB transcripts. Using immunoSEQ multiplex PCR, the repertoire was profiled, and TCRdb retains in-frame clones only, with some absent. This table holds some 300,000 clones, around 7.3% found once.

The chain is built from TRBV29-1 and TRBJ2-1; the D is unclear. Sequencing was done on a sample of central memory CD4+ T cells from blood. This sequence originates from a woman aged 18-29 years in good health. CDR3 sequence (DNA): TGCAGCGTTTCAGGCTATGAGCAGTTCTTC. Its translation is CSVSGYEQFF.